The clone carrying this T cell receptor (beta chain) appeared many times. The antigen remains undetermined. The sample originates from a study of T-cell memory formation after mild COVID-19. Study as a whole: Clusters of TCRs were largely donor specific. Findings and caveats of the study: CD4+ clones that contracted lay mainly in CM and EM; CD8+ ones lay in EMRA.

Sample barcodes and UMIs were carried by the TCR alpha and TCR beta cDNA libraries that 5'RACE generated with constant-segment primers. One entry per CDR3 protein results from TCRdb running MiXCR on the 5' RACE reads. Found here are a few hundred thousand distinct CDR3 sequences, 7.5% to 9.5% of them singletons; the top ten hold about 22%. Looked up from germline, CDR1 is DFQATT and CDR2 is SNEGSKA (reference sequence). Trimming left V 3 bases short and J 4 bases short, with 12 bases between. The CDR3 totals 14 residues. The material sequenced was PBMCs or a T cell subset sorted from them (not recorded which). The receptor's source is a man younger than 35 who had mild COVID-19 (a few samples of this study predate the infection). Cell type and time point are not known. The chain uses TRBV20-1 and TRBJ2-2; D possibly matches TRBD1 or TRBD2 (6 bases each). CDR3 protein: CSASRGGRTGELFF. The CDR3 bases are TGCAGTGCTAGTCGAGGGGGGCGCACCGGGGAGCTGTTTTTT.